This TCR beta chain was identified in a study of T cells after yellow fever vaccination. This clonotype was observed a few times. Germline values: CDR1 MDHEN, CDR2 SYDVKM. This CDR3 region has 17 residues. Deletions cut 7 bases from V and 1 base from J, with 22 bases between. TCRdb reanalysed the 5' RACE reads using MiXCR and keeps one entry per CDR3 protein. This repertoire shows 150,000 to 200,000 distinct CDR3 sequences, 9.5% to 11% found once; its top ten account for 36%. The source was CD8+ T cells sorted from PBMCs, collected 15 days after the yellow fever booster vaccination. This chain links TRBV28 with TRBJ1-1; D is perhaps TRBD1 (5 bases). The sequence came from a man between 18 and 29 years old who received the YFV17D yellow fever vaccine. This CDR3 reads CASTPQRAGTANTEAFF. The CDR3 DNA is TGTGCCAGCACCCCCCAACGGGCCGGGACCGCGAACACTGAAGCTTTCTTT. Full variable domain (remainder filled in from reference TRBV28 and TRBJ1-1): DVKVTQSSRYLVKRTGEKVFLECVQDMDHENMFWYRQDPGLGLRLIYFSYDVKMKEKGDIPEGYSVSREKKERFSLILESASTNQTSMYLCASTPQRAGTANTEAFFGQGTRLTVV.